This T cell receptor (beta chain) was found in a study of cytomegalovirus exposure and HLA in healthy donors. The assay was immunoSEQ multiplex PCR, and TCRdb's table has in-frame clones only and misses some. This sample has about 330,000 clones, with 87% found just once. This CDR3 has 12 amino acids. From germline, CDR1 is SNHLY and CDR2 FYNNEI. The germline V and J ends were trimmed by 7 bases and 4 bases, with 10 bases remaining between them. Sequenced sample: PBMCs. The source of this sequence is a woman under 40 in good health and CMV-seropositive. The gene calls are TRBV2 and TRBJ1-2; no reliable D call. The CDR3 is CASISGLYGYTF. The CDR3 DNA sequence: TGTGCCAGCATATCCGGACTCTATGGCTACACCTTC.